Described below is a single T cell receptor beta chain sequence and its context. Its antigen remains unidentified. The read ends 3 residues early relative to the CDR3; the germline J gene fills the gap. This sample stems from a study of T cells in women clearing cervical HPV infection. Study at large: Cases' blood sampling followed lesion detection by median about 21 weeks (90 to 200). HLA type stays a possible confounder, typing being limited.

The CDR3 is made up of 15 amino acids. Per germline, CDR1 MNHEY and CDR2 SVGEGT. MY09/MY11 PCR detected cervical HPV DNA; dot-blot assigned genotypes. Using immunoSEQ multiplex PCR, the repertoire was profiled, and TCRdb retains in-frame clones only, with some absent. The repertoire table contains approximately 37,000 clones. Broader study findings: Unknown T-cell numbers per sample may underlie the richness differences.

The gene calls are TRBV6-2 or TRBV6-3 and TRBJ2-3; TRBD1 agrees at 11 bases. The sequencing sample was made of blood buffy coat. The sequence was obtained from a woman between 18 and 70 years old with a cervical HPV16 infection that either progressed to CIN3+ or cleared (not recorded which). CDR3: CASSYGGTGGETQYF. The CDR3 DNA, read in part, is TGTGCCAGCAGTTACGGAGGGACAGGGGGAGAGACG.